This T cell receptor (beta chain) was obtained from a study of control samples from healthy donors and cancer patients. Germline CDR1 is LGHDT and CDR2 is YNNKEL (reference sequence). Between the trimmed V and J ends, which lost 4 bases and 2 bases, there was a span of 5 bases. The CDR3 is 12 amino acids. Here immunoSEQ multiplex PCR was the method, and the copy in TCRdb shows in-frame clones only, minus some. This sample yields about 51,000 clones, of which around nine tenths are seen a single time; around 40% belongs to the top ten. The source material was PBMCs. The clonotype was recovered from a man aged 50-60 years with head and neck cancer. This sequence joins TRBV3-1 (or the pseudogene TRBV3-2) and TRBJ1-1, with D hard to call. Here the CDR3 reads CASSRPNTEAFF. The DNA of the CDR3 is TGTGCCAGCAGCCGCCCTAACACTGAAGCTTTCTTT.